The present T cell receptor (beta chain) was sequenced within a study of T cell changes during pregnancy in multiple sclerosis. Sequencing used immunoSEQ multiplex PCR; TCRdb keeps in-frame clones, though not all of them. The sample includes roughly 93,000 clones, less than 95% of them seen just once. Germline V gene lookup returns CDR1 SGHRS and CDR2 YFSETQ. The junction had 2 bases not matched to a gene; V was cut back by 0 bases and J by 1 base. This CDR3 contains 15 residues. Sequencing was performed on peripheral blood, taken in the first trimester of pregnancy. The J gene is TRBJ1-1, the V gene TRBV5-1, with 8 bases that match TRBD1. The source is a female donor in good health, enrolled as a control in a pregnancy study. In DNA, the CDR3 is TGCGCCAGCAGCTTGGAGGGACAGGAGAACACTGAAGCTTTCTTT. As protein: CASSLEGQENTEAFF.